Each of the 18 T cell receptor beta chains below was sequenced from the same sample in a study of cytomegalovirus exposure and HLA in healthy donors. 60 Vbeta and 13 Jbeta primers were used in PCR. The table came from immunoSEQ multiplex PCR; TCRdb's copy has only in-frame clones and leaves some out. The sample records roughly 140,000 clones, roughly 75% being singletons. The sequencing sample was made of PBMCs. These receptor sequences come from a middle-aged man in good health and CMV-seropositive.

The gene calls are TRBV7-6 and TRBJ2-3, with 11 bases identical to TRBD2. V gave up 2 bases and J gave up 2 bases; unmatched junction bases: 3. The CDR3 spans 16 residues. CDR1 and CDR2 (germline): SGHVS, FNYEAQ. CDR3 in DNA: TGTGCCAGCAGCTTACTAGCGGGGGGCCCCACAGATACGCAGTATTTT. Amino acid sequence: CASSLLAGGPTDTQYF.

V is TRBV15 and J is TRBJ2-3, with 9 bases matching TRBD2. With 5 bases clipped from V and 2 bases from J, the junction kept 11 bases outside the gene matches. Germline values: CDR1 LNHNV, CDR2 YYDKDF (reference sequence). The CDR3 runs to 17 residues. The CDR3 DNA reads as TGTGCCACCAGCGGGGGAAGGACTAGCGCAAACACAGATACGCAGTATTTT. It yields the protein CATSGGRTSANTDTQYF.

The rearrangement links TRBV2 to TRBJ1-1; 9 nucleotides agree with TRBD1. The junction had 16 bases not matched to a gene; V was cut back by 10 bases and J by 4 bases. Germline V gene data show CDR1 as SNHLY and CDR2 as FYNNEI. The CDR3 loop spans 16 amino acids. In DNA, the CDR3 is TGTGCCACCCGCCCCGGGACAGGGTTGGTGTCCACTGAAGCTTTCTTT. Translated, it gives CATRPGTGLVSTEAFF.

Comments on this clone: Other DNA sequences in the same sample also yield this CDR3. The genes are TRBV19 and TRBJ2-1; TRBD1 aligns across 7 bases. This CDR3 has 15 amino acids. The germline gives CDR1 LNHDA, CDR2 SQIVND (reference sequence). After removal of 6 bases from V and 0 bases from J, the junction contained 5 bases not matched to a gene. CDR3 in DNA: TGTGCCAGTAGCTCGGACAGGAGCTCCTACAATGAGCAGTTCTTC. The encoded protein is CASSSDRSSYNEQFF.

The chain joins TRBV6-4 to TRBJ1-1; 12 bases are a match to TRBD1. V gave up 0 bases and J gave up 11 bases; unmatched junction bases: 10. The CDR3 has 16 amino acids. Germline V gene data show CDR1 as MRHNA and CDR2 as SNTAGT. This CDR3 reads CASSDSPGQGAEQAFF. The CDR3 DNA reads as TGTGCCAGCAGTGACTCTCCGGGACAGGGGGCGGAACAGGCTTTCTTT.

CDR3 protein: CASSYGTATYEQYF. As DNA, the CDR3 is TGTGCCAGCAGTTACGGGACAGCTACCTACGAGCAGTACTTC. The chain uses TRBV6-6 and TRBJ2-7; TRBD1 agrees at 7 bases. The CDR3 is 14 amino acids. The J segment lost 2 bases and the V segment lost 2 bases, leaving 3 bases of the junction unmatched. Germline V gene data show CDR1 as MNHNY and CDR2 as SVGAGI (reference sequence).

The chain links TRBV5-1 to TRBJ2-2, with TRBD2 matching over 9 bases. The CDR3 is made up of 17 amino acids. Looked up from germline, CDR1 is SGHRS and CDR2 is YFSETQ. The ends lost 0 bases at V and 7 bases at J; junction bases unmatched: 10. CDR3 nucleotide sequence: TGCGCCAGCAGCTTGGGGCTAGCGGGGTTCTTGGACGGGGAGCTGTTTTTT. Translated, it gives CASSLGLAGFLDGELFF.

CDR3 coding DNA: TGTGCCAGCAGCTTTAACAGGGAAGCTTTCTTT. This codes for CASSFNREAFF. The chain has TRBV7-9 and TRBJ1-1, with D perhaps matching TRBD1 (5 bases). CDR3 length: 11 residues. The germline V gene has CDR1 SEHNR and CDR2 FQNEAQ (reference sequence). V lost 3 bases, J lost 8 bases, and 7 bases lay in between.

This sequence joins TRBV27 and TRBJ2-4, with D tentatively TRBD2 (6 bases). The CDR3 sequence is 14 residues long. CDR1 MNHEY and CDR2 SMNVEV come from the germline V gene (reference sequence). With 1 base removed from V and 8 bases from J, the gap between germline ends came to 12 bases. The CDR3 loop is CASSLFGGIDIQYF. The CDR3 region has the DNA TGTGCCAGCAGTTTATTTGGAGGGATCGACATTCAGTACTTC.

The chain combines TRBV12-5 with TRBJ2-7, with 9 nucleotides matching TRBD1. V dropped 9 bases and J dropped 5; count of bases not matched to a gene: 8. CDR3 length equals 13 residues. Germline V gene lookup returns CDR1 LGHNT and CDR2 FRNRAP. The CDR3 spells CARERDRDHEQYF. The CDR3 coding sequence is TGTGCTAGGGAAAGGGACAGGGATCACGAGCAGTACTTC.

In this sample, this clone turned up a few times. This sequence joins TRBV19 and TRBJ1-5; 7 bases agree with TRBD1. V was pared by 4 bases and J by 4 bases, with 4 bases of the junction left unmatched. The CDR3 is made up of 14 amino acids. Germline values: CDR1 LNHDA, CDR2 SQIVND (reference sequence). DNA of the CDR3: TGTGCCAGTAGTACCGGGACAGTTAATCAGCCCCAGCATTTT. It yields the protein CASSTGTVNQPQHF.

This sequence joins TRBV19 and TRBJ2-7, with TRBD2 matching 10 bases. The CDR3 contains 14 residues. Germline CDR1 is LNHDA and CDR2 is SQIVND (reference sequence). Losses at the gene ends were 5 bases for V and 5 bases for J; bases not matched to a gene: 6. The CDR3 nucleotides read TGTGCCAGTAGTCCTAGCGGGAGAATCCACGAGCAGTACTTC. Translation gives CASSPSGRIHEQYF.

The chain employs TRBV7-8 and TRBJ2-3; 9 bases align to TRBD2. Germline V CDR1 and CDR2: SGHVS, FQNEAQ. CDR3 length: 16 residues. Trimming removed 1 base from V and 1 base from J; junction bases left unmatched: 3. CDR3 bases: TGTGCCAGCAGCTTAGGCTGGACTAGCGGCACAGATACGCAGTATTTT. It specifies CASSLGWTSGTDTQYF.

V is TRBV19 and J is TRBJ1-2; the match to TRBD1 covers 7 bases. Germline CDR1 LNHDA, CDR2 SQIVND (reference sequence). The CDR3 is made up of 15 amino acids. The V gene end was trimmed by 6 bases and the J gene end by 0 bases; junction bases not matched to a gene: 7. CDR3 loop: CASRERQGANYGYTF. CDR3 DNA: TGTGCCAGTAGAGAAAGACAGGGAGCTAACTATGGCTACACCTTC.

The chain combines TRBV29-1 with TRBJ2-5, with a tentative D call TRBD1 (6 bases). CDR3 length: 11 residues. The V and J ends lost 7 bases and 5 bases respectively, with 11 bases between them. From germline, CDR1 is SQVTM and CDR2 ANQGSEA. The CDR3 DNA reads TGCAGCGATACAAGGGGGGAGACCCAGTACTTC. Protein: CSDTRGETQYF.

This chain links TRBV28 with TRBJ2-5; perhaps TRBD2 as D (5 bases). Germline V gives CDR1 MDHEN, CDR2 SYDVKM. Between the trimmed V and J ends, which lost 5 bases and 7 bases, there was a span of 17 bases. CDR3 length: 14 amino acids. CDR3 nucleotides: TGTGCCAGCAGTCCCTGGACTTCCGGAGGGACCCAGTACTTC. Residues: CASSPWTSGGTQYF.

The chain links TRBV5-6 to TRBJ1-4; D is uncertain. V gave up 2 bases and J gave up 3 bases, with 8 bases separating them. CDR1 is SGHDT and CDR2 is YYEEEE in the germline V gene. This CDR3 contains 14 residues. CDR3 coding DNA: TGTGCCAGCAGCTTCCGGGAACCTAATGAAAAACTGTTTTTT. Its protein is CASSFREPNEKLFF.

This clone was detected a few times. The V call is TRBV10-3, the J call TRBJ1-5; possibly TRBD1 for D (5 bases). Germline CDR1 reads ENHRY; CDR2 reads SYGVKD. The CDR3 runs 12 residues. Trimming cost V 11 bases and J 4 bases, with 12 bases left between them. The CDR3 loop reads CASIPGNQPQHF. In DNA form, the CDR3 reads TGTGCCTCGATCCCAGGGAATCAGCCCCAGCATTTT.